These T cell receptor beta chains were read from a single sample in a study of blood T cells in healthy people across ages. TCRdb ran MiXCR on the 5' RACE reads and lists one entry per CDR3 protein. The table shows roughly 410,000 distinct CDR3 sequences, with 52% occurring only once. Sequences were obtained from blood. These receptors were collected from a man aged 55 to 69 in good health. The CDR3 runs from the conserved cysteine through the conserved F or W. Fields, in order: clone size, V gene, J gene, CDR3 length, D gene, CDR3 DNA, CDR3 protein. The D gene is left open where the match is weak. Some rows have no size entry. The others give once, few or many, or a class for an expanded clone.

NA,TRBV7-7,TRBJ2-2,14,NA,TGTGCTAGCAGCTTCGCACTCGGTACCGGGGAGCTGTTTTTT,CASSFALGTGELFF
NA,TRBV2,TRBJ2-4,16,TRBD2,TGTGCCAGCAGTGAAAGTAGCGGGGTAGCCAAAAACATTCAGTACTTC,CASSESSGVAKNIQYF
NA,TRBV6-2/TRBV6-3,TRBJ1-2,16,NA,TGCGTCAGCAGCTACAACCTCGGGGCCCCTAACTATGGCTACACCTTC,CVSSYNLGAPNYGYTF
NA,TRBV20-1,TRBJ1-6,13,TRBD1,TGCAGTGCTAGACAGGGGGTAGGATCACCCCTCCACTTT,CSARQGVGSPLHF
once,TRBV12-3/TRBV12-4,TRBJ2-1,15,NA,TGTGCCAGCAGTTCGCCGGGACCACGATACAATGAGCAGTTCTTC,CASSSPGPRYNEQFF
NA,TRBV6-2/TRBV6-3,TRBJ2-3,18,NA,TGTGCCAGCACAGCTTTTTCTTTGGCCAGATACAGCACAGATACGCAGTATTTT,CASTAFSLARYSTDTQYF
few,TRBV5-1,TRBJ1-6,15,NA,TGCGCCAGCAGCTTGGAAGGCCATTATAATTCACCCCTCCACTTT,CASSLEGHYNSPLHF
NA,TRBV7-2,TRBJ2-1,17,TRBD1,TGTGCCAGCAGCCCCGGTGGAGCACTAGGGACAGTTAATGAGCAGTTCTTC,CASSPGGALGTVNEQFF
NA,TRBV7-9,TRBJ2-5,13,NA,TGTGCCAGCAGCTTATCACAGGGCGAGACCCAGTACTTC,CASSLSQGETQYF
NA,TRBV7-2,TRBJ2-7,16,NA,TGTGCCAGCAGCTTACAGGGGTGCCCGTCGAGGCGGGAGCAGTACTTC,CASSLQGCPSRREQYF
NA,TRBV14,TRBJ2-1,16,TRBD2,TGTGCCAGCAGCCAAGGAGGGACTAGCACGCAGAATGAGCAGTTCTTC,CASSQGGTSTQNEQFF
NA,TRBV7-9,TRBJ2-5,16,TRBD2,TGTGCCAGCAGCGAGCAGACTGGCGGGAGCCAAGAGACCCAGTACTTC,CASSEQTGGSQETQYF
NA,TRBV20-1,TRBJ2-1,16,TRBD2,TGCAGTGCTAGAGAACTAGCGGGACCCTCCTACAATGAGCAGTTCTTC,CSARELAGPSYNEQFF
NA,TRBV29-1,TRBJ2-3,15,TRBD2,TGCAGCGTTGTGGGCATCGGCGGGAGTACAGATACGCAGTATTTT,CSVVGIGGSTDTQYF
NA,TRBV6-5,TRBJ2-3,15,TRBD2,TGTGCCAGCAGGAGCGGGAGGCTTAGCACAGATACGCAGTATTTT,CASRSGRLSTDTQYF
NA,TRBV5-5,TRBJ2-3,15,TRBD1,TGTGCCAGCAGACTTGACAGGGGCGGCACAGATACGCAGTATTTT,CASRLDRGGTDTQYF
NA,TRBV7-2,TRBJ1-6,19,NA,TGTGCCAGCAGCTTAGAAGGGACTAGCGGGAGATACTACAATTCACCCCTCCACTTT,CASSLEGTSGRYYNSPLHF
NA,TRBV4-1,TRBJ2-5,14,TRBD2,TGCGCCAGCAGCCAAGGGACTAGCTTAGAGACCCAGTACTTC,CASSQGTSLETQYF
NA,TRBV20-1,TRBJ2-5,14,NA,TGCAGTGCGATCGCTTACAGGGCGGTGGAGACCCAGTACTTC,CSAIAYRAVETQYF
NA,TRBV10-3,TRBJ2-3,15,TRBD1,TGTGCCATCACCTCAGGACAGGGGAGGACAGATACGCAGTATTTT,CAITSGQGRTDTQYF
few,TRBV5-6,TRBJ1-2,13,TRBD1,TGTGCCAGCAGCTACGACAGGGACTATGGCTACACCTTC,CASSYDRDYGYTF
NA,TRBV3-1,TRBJ2-6,18,NA,TGTGCCAGCAGCCAATCTTTTAGTGGGACGGCTGGGGCCAACGTCCTGACTTTC,CASSQSFSGTAGANVLTF
NA,TRBV4-1,TRBJ2-1,16,NA,TGCACCAGCAGCCAAGATGGCACGGCGAACTACAATGAGCAGTTCTTC,CTSSQDGTANYNEQFF
NA,TRBV5-6,TRBJ2-5,15,TRBD2,TGTGCCAGCAGCCTCGTCGGGGGGGCAGTAAATGAGCAGTACTTC,CASSLVGGAVNEQYF